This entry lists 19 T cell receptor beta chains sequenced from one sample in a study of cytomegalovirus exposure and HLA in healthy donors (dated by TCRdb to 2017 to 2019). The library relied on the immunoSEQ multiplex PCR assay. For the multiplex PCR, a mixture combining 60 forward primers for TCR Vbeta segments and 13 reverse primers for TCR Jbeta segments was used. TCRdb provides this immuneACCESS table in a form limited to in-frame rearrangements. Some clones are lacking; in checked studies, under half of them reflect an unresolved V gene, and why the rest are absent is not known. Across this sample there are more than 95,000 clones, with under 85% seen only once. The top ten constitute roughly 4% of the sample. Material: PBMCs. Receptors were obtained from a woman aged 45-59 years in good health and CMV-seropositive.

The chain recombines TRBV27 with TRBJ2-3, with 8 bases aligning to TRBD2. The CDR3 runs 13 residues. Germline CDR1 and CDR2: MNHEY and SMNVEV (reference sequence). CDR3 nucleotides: TGTGTAACCGGGGGGGTCCTCACAGATACGCAGTATTTT. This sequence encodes CVTGGVLTDTQYF.

CDR3 DNA: TGCGCCAGCAGCTGGGGGACTAGCGGGGGTTTAGGGACCCAGTACTTC. It encodes CASSWGTSGGLGTQYF. This rearrangement joins TRBV5-1 to TRBJ2-5, with 14 bases that match TRBD2. Germline CDR1 is SGHRS and CDR2 is YFSETQ. This CDR3 has 16 amino acids. The V and J ends lost 3 bases and 7 bases, in that order; junction bases with no gene match: 8.

CDR3 sequence: CASSYGEQGGSYEQYF. CDR3 bases: TGTGCCAGCAGTTACGGAGAACAGGGGGGTTCCTACGAGCAGTACTTC. J is TRBJ2-7 and V is TRBV6-5, with 8 positions matching TRBD1. Germline V gene data show CDR1 as MNHEY and CDR2 as SVGAGI. With 2 bases clipped from V and 1 base from J, the junction kept 7 bases outside the gene matches. There are 16 residues in the CDR3.

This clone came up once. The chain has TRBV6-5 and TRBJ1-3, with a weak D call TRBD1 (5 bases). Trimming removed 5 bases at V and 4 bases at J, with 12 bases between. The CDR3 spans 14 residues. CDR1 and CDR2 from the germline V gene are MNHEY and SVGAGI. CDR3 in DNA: TGTGCCAGCAGTCGCACTGGGGCCGGAAACACCATATATTTT. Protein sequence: CASSRTGAGNTIYF.

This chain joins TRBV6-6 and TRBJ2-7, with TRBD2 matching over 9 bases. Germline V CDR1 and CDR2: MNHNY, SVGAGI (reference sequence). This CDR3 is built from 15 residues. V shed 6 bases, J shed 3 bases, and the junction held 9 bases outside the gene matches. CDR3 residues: CASSRIAGAFYEQYF. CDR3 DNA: TGTGCCAGCAGCCGAATAGCGGGGGCATTCTACGAGCAGTACTTC.

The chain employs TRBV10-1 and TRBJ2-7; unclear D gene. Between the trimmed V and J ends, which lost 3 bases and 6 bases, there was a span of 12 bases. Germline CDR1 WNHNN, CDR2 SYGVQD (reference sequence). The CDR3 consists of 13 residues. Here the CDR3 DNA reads TGCGCCAGCAGTGACAGAACTACGGGCGAGCAGTACTTC. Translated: CASSDRTTGEQYF.

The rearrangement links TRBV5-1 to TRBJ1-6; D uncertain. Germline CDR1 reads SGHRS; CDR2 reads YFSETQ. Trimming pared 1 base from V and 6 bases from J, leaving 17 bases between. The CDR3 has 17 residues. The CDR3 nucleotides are TGCGCCAGCAGCTTGTACCCCCAGACGGGAGGTAATTCACCCCTCCACTTT. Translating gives CASSLYPQTGGNSPLHF.

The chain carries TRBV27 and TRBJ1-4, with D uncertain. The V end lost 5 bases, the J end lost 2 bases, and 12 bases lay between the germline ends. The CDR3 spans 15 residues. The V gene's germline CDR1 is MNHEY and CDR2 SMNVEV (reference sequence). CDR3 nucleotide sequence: TGTGCCAGCAGTCGAGGGCCAACGACTAATGAAAAACTGTTTTTT. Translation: CASSRGPTTNEKLFF. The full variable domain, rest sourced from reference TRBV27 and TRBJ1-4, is EAQVTQNPRYLITVTGKKLTVTCSQNMNHEYMSWYRQDPGLGLRQIYYSMNVEVTDKGDVPEGYKVSRKEKRNFPLILESPSPNQTSLYFCASSRGPTTNEKLFFGSGTQLSVL.

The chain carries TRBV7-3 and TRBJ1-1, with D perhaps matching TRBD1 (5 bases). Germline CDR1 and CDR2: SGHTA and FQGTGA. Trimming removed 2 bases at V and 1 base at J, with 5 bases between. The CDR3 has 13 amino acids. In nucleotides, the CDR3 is TGTGCCAGCAGCTTAGACAGGAACACTGAAGCTTTCTTT. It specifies CASSLDRNTEAFF.

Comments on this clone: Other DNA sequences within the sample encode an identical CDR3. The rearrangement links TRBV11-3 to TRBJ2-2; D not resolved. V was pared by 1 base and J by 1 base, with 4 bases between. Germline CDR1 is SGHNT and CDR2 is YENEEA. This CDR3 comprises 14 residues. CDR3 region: CASSLGGNTGELFF. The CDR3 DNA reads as TGTGCCAGCAGCTTAGGCGGGAACACCGGGGAGCTGTTTTTT.

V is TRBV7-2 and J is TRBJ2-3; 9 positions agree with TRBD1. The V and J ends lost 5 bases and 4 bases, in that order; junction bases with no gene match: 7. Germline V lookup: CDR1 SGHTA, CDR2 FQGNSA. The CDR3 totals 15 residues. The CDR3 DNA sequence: TGTGCCAGCAGCCCTGCGACAGGGGGACCAGATACGCAGTATTTT. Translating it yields CASSPATGGPDTQYF.

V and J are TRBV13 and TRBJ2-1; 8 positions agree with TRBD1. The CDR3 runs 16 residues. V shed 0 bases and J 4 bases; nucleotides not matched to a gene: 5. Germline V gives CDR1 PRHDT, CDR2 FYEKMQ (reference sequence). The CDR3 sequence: CASSLGGQGVYNEQFF. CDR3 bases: TGTGCCAGCAGCTTAGGAGGACAGGGAGTTTACAATGAGCAGTTCTTC.

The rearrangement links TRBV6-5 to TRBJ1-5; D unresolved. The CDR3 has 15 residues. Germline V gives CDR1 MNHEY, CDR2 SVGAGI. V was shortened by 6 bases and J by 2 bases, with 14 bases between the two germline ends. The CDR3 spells CASSRGGNGNQPQHF. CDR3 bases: TGTGCCAGCAGCCGGGGAGGAAATGGCAATCAGCCCCAGCATTTT.

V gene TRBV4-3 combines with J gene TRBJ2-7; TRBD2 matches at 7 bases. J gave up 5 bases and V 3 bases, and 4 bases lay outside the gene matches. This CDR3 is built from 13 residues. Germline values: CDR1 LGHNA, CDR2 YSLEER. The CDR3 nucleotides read TGCGCCAGCAGCCAGGGCCGGGAGGACGAGCAGTACTTC. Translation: CASSQGREDEQYF.

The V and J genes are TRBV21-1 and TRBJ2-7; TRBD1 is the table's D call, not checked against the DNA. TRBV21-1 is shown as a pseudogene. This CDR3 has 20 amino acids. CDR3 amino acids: CASSKSGTGAFTANNYEQYF. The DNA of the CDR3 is TGTGCCAGCAGCAAATCCGGGACAGGGGCATTCACCGCGAACAACTACGAGCAGTACTTC.

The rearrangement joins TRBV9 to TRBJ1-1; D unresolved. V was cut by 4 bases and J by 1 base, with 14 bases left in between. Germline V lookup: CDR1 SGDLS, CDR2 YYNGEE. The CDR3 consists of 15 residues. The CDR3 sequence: CASSPHVRGNTEAFF. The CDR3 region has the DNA TGTGCCAGCAGCCCTCATGTCAGAGGGAACACTGAAGCTTTCTTT.

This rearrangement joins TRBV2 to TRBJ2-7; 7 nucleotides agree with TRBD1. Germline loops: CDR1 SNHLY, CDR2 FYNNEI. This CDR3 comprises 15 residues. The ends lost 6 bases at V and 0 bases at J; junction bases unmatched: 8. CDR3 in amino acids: CASRVNRGSSYEQYF. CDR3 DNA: TGTGCCAGCAGGGTGAACAGGGGAAGCTCCTACGAGCAGTACTTC.

The CDR3 DNA reads as TGTGCCAGCAGCCCGAAGGAGGTGCGCTATGGCTACACCTTC. Protein product: CASSPKEVRYGYTF. The chain uses TRBV5-6 and TRBJ1-2; D remains unclear. Germline assignment: CDR1 SGHDT and CDR2 YYEEEE. There are 14 residues in the CDR3. The germline V and J ends were trimmed by 4 bases and 4 bases, with 14 bases remaining between them. Full variable domain (outside the CDR3, taken from reference TRBV5-6 and TRBJ1-2): DAGVTQSPTHLIKTRGQQVTLRCSPKSGHDTVSWYQQALGQGPQFIFQYYEEEERQRGNFPDRFSGHQFPNYSSELNVNALLLGDSALYLCASSPKEVRYGYTFGSGTRLTVV.

The CDR3 sequence: CARSLTGCWTDTQYF. The DNA for the CDR3 is TGTGCCAGAAGCTTGACAGGGTGTTGGACAGATACGCAGTATTTT. The chain has TRBV5-3 and TRBJ2-3; a possible D gene is TRBD1 (6 bases). TRBV5-3 belongs to the ORF category, with a function that is uncertain. This CDR3 comprises 15 residues. V shed 1 base and J shed 3 bases, with 12 bases lying between them.